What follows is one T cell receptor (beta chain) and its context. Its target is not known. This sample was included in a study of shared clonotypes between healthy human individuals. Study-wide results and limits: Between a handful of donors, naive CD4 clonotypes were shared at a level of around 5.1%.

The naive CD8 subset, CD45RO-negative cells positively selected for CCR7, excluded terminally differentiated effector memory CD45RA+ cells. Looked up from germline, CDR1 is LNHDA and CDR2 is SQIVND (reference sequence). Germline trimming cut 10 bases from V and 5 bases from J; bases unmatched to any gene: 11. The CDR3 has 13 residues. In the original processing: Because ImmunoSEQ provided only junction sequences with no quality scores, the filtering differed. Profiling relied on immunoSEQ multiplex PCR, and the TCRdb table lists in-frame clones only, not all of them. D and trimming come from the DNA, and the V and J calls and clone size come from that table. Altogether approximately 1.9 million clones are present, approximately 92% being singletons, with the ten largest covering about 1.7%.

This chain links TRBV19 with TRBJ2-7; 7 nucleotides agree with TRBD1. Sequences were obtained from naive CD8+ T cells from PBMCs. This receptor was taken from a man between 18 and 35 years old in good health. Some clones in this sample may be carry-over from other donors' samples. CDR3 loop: CANLGQAPHEQYF. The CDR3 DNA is TGTGCCAATTTAGGACAGGCCCCCCACGAGCAGTACTTC.